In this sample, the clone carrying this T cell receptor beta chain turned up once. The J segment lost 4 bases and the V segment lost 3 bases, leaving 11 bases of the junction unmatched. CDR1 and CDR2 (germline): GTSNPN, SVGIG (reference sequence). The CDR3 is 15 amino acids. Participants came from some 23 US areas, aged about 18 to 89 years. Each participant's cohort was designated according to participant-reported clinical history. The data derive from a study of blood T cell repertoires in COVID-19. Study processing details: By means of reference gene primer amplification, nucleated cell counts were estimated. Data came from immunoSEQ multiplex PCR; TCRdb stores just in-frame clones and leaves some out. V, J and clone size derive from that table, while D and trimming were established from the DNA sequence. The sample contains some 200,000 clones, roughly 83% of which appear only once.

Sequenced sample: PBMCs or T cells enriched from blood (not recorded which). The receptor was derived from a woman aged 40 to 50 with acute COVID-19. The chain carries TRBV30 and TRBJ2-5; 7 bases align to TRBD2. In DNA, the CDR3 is TGTGCCTGGAGATTGGGACCGGTAGCGGGAGAGACCCAGTACTTC. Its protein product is CAWRLGPVAGETQYF.